Listed here is a single T cell receptor (beta chain). Antigen: not known. The sample comes from a study of tumor-infiltrating lymphocytes in primary liver carcinoma. With 0 bases removed from V and 8 bases from J, the gap between germline ends came to 8 bases. There are 12 residues in the CDR3. Germline V gene sequence: CDR1 SGHDT, CDR2 YYEEEE. Extraction of RNA together with DNA used about 17-30 mg of unsorted bulk tissue. Reverse transcription of 450 to 500 ng total RNA with a constant-region primer produced TCR beta cDNA. Libraries for TCR beta were built through three nested multiplex PCR rounds, which together made up a slightly modified ARM-PCR procedure. A C-beta reverse primer was combined with TRBV1-TRBV30 forward primers in the first two PCR rounds, and each round had 10 cycles. TCRdb recomputed calls from the multiplex PCR reads with MiXCR, one row per CDR3 protein. The sample carries more than 45,000 distinct CDR3 sequences, about 80% recorded once.

Study results and caveats: It was in tumors, not blood, that the top-250-clone fraction was significantly higher (p = 0.039).

Sequenced input: liver tumor tissue from sampling region 5. As to subset: tumor region T5, tumor centre. The chain is built from TRBV5-6 and TRBJ1-2; D unclear. This TCR derives from a man aged 40-49 years with primary liver carcinoma and hepatitis B virus infection. In nucleotides, the CDR3 is TGTGCCAGCAGCTTGGAAGCAGTGGGCTACACCTTC. It yields the protein CASSLEAVGYTF. Full variable domain (missing parts from reference TRBV5-6 and TRBJ1-2): DAGVTQSPTHLIKTRGQQVTLRCSPKSGHDTVSWYQQALGQGPQFIFQYYEEEERQRGNFPDRFSGHQFPNYSSELNVNALLLGDSALYLCASSLEAVGYTFGSGTRLTVV.